This TCR beta chain was identified in a study of blood T cell repertoires in COVID-19. Study information: COVID-19 samples collected from the United States, Italy and Spain covered acute and convalescent phases. T cells, B-cell-depleted T cells, or PBMCs provided the cDNA or gDNA that served as material.

Authors' methods: Researchers report that nucleated cell counts were estimated from reference gene primer amplification. Repertoires were generated with immunoSEQ multiplex PCR, while TCRdb's copy carries only in-frame clones and drops some. The DNA gave D and trimming, while V, J and clone size come from that table. Of over 200,000 clones listed, about 88% are singletons. The V end lost 0 bases, the J end lost 7 bases, and 10 bases lay between the germline ends. The CDR3 covers 14 residues. Germline CDR1 is KGHSH and CDR2 is LQKENI. The source is a man in his forties with active or convalescent COVID-19. The sample was peripheral blood. The chain has TRBV18 and TRBJ1-5; no firm D call. The CDR3 DNA is TGTGCCAGCTCACCACCCGAGCTGCGGCAGCCCCAGCATTTT. The encoded protein is CASSPPELRQPQHF.